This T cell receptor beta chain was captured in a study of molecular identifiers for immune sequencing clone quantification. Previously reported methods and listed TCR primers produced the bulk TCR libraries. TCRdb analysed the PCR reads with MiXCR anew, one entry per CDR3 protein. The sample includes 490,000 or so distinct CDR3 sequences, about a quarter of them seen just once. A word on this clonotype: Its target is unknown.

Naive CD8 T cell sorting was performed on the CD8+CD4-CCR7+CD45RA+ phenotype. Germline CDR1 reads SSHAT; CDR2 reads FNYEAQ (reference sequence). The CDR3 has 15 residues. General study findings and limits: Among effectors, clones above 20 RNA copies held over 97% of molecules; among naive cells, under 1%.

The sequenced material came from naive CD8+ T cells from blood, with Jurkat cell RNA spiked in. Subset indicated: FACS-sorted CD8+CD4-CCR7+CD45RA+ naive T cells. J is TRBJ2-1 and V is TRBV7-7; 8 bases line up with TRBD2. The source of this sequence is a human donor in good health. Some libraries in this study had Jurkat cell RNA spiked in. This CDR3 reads CASGAPGGSYNEQFF. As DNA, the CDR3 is TGTGCTAGCGGGGCTCCGGGGGGCTCCTACAATGAGCAGTTCTTC.